One TCR beta chain is described in this entry. Its antigen remains unidentified. Base qualities are not at hand, and no much larger clone is one base apart. TCRdb records Illumina HiSeq 1500 as the sequencer. The public reads were quality trimmed at Q25 with fastp and then assembled into clones with MiXCR by TCRdb, keeping productive beta chains. Duplicate CDR3 protein sequences are folded into a single record with the most common DNA and genes. The sample data list about 480,000 distinct CDR3 sequences, and 25% to 35% of these were observed just once. The ten largest clones take up 17% of the sample. This entry comes from a study of T cell repertoires in cytomegalovirus infection (dated by TCRdb to the late 2010s). About the full investigation: Recently identified HLA-C-restricted CMV epitopes, whose presentation resists viral immunomodulation, were targeted by peptide stimulations together with well-studied HLA-B-restricted epitopes. Because public TCR beta signatures pointed to carriage of CMV infection together with the matching HLA type, the HLA type of each donor mattered for the analysis.

The V and J ends are trimmed by 7 bases and 5 bases, leaving 11 bases between them. The CDR3 contains 13 residues, cysteine and phenylalanine counted. Only the CDR3 part of the read is kept: 39 bases, read in frame from the first base. Based on the germline V gene (reference sequence), the CDR1 and CDR2 sequences are SEHNR and FQNEAQ. Broader findings and caveats from the paper: In both this cohort and an independent roughly 330-donor cohort, the cumulative frequency of public TCR beta family members distinguished carriers of CMV infection plus the relevant HLA type. The ex vivo response was dominated by HLA-C-restricted CMV-specific TCR beta clonotypes, and the single most frequent clonotype in two of eight donors was supplied by these HLA-C-restricted clonotypes.

The sample's treatment or condition label, decoded: in vitro stimulation with specific CMV peptide epitopes to enrich CMV-specific T cells. Recombination joined TRBV7-9 with TRBJ2-2, with the D gene uncertain. The clonotype comes from a human donor in good health (CMV status not recorded). Some clones in this sample may be carry-over from other donors' samples. The material was cultured PBMCs, obtained from culture after CMV antigen stimulation. The CDR3 amino acid sequence is: CASTDLSTGELFF. The DNA is as follows: TGTGCCAGCACTGACCTGTCGACCGGGGAGCTGTTTTTT.